The rows below give T cell receptor beta chains drawn from one sample of a study of blood T cell repertoires in COVID-19. Sequencing used immunoSEQ multiplex PCR; TCRdb keeps in-frame clones, though not all of them. The data show approximately 71,000 clones, about 90% seen once. What was sequenced was peripheral blood. The receptors originated from a human donor in a cohort sampled during active COVID-19. Both conserved end residues are part of each CDR3. Each record gives: V gene, J gene, CDR3 protein.

>TRBV3-1/TRBV3-2|TRBJ2-5
CASSQDSARGGSQYF
>TRBV27|TRBJ1-1
CASSRGSLGTEAFF
>TRBV28|TRBJ1-2
CASNAQRWLNYGYTF
>TRBV7-9|TRBJ1-1
CASSTGDRDTEAFF
>TRBV19|TRBJ2-3
CASSISSSSSTDTQYF
>TRBV19|TRBJ2-3
CASSILGQGPDTQYF
>TRBV18|TRBJ1-2
CASSPREGAEGYTF
>TRBV6-5|TRBJ1-4
CASSYSTGPGEEKLFF
>TRBV18|TRBJ2-3
CASSPPAGGADTQYF
>TRBV10-2|TRBJ2-1
CASIRPGLDDNEQFF
>TRBV7-8|TRBJ2-7
CASSLGTSGLYEQYF
>TRBV5-4|TRBJ2-5
CASSLGTREPETQYF
>TRBV9|TRBJ2-5
CASSAPGGAGETQYF
>TRBV19|TRBJ1-2
CASSTLGQRKNYGYTF
>TRBV2|TRBJ1-2
CASRQTGVYGYTF
>TRBV20-1|TRBJ1-2
CSARGQGIPGYTF
>TRBV11-2|TRBJ2-3
CASSLFQRGTNRGTDTQYF
>TRBV21-1|TRBJ2-5
CASSKRGGWETQYF
>TRBV6-1|TRBJ2-7
CASSEDQHSYEQYF
>TRBV28|TRBJ1-2
CASRRHPFYGYTF
>TRBV19|TRBJ1-5
CASSKGAGNQPQHF
>TRBV29-1|TRBJ2-7
CSAIHGLAGYSYEQYF
>TRBV2|TRBJ2-6
CASSEYRGSGANVLTF
>TRBV12-3/TRBV12-4|TRBJ2-3
CASSLGRGQYF
>TRBV19|TRBJ2-7
CASAGPSSYEQYF
>TRBV6-1|TRBJ2-5
CASSEYYSGVAGLPETQYF
>TRBV18|TRBJ2-3
CASSPSGRTDTQYF
>TRBV7-2|TRBJ2-5
CASSFIRGAYQETQYF
>TRBV19|TRBJ2-2
CASSMRAGELFF
>TRBV28|TRBJ2-7
CASSLQSVREQYF
>TRBV6-5|TRBJ1-3
CASTRGTGSGNTIYF
>TRBV11-3|TRBJ2-5
CASSGPTSGQETQYF
>TRBV7-2|TRBJ1-4
CASSPRDRQNEKLFF
>TRBV7-2|TRBJ2-2
CASSLNSGGTGELFF
>TRBV10-1|TRBJ2-7
CASRAGDLSYEQYF
>TRBV11-3|TRBJ2-1
CASSLVGGWEAEQFF
>TRBV12-3/TRBV12-4|TRBJ1-5
CASSWGVYQPQHF
>TRBV7-2|TRBJ2-5
CASSLGGGETQYF
>TRBV24-1|TRBJ2-5
CATSDLTGTQYF
>TRBV4-1|TRBJ1-2
CASSQPGQNLNGYTF
>TRBV6-5|TRBJ1-1
CASTNGVGNTEAFF
>TRBV6-5|TRBJ1-5
CASSLTGDDQPQHF
>TRBV14|TRBJ2-1
CASSQPYASEEYNEQFF
>TRBV6-5|TRBJ1-4
CARTGESATNEKLFF
>TRBV21-1|TRBJ2-7
CASSKASPQTHPTARTYEQYF
>TRBV19|TRBJ1-2
CASSNRTYGYTF
>TRBV5-4|TRBJ2-3
CASSPLAHSTDTQYF
>TRBV12-3/TRBV12-4|TRBJ2-3
CASSLSREGTQYF
>TRBV7-9|TRBJ2-2
CASSRSGTGLLAGELFF
>TRBV5-4|TRBJ1-1
CASSLSGTGVTEAFF
>TRBV7-2|TRBJ1-4
CASSLARASGGEKLFF
>TRBV7-6|TRBJ2-3
CASGPRGVIDTQYF
>TRBV4-1|TRBJ2-7
CASSPTSRTSGYEQYF